Listed below are T cell receptor beta chains from one sample, sequenced in a study of T-cell memory formation after mild COVID-19. TCRdb reanalysed the 5' RACE reads using MiXCR and keeps one entry per CDR3 protein. Here the sample spans around 300,000 distinct CDR3 sequences, about an eighth being singletons. Material: PBMCs or a T cell subset sorted from them (not recorded which). The receptors here all came from a man between 18 and 35 years old who had mild COVID-19 (a few samples of this study predate the infection). Cell type and time point are not known. CDR3s include the opening cysteine and the closing phenylalanine or tryptophan. Fields, in order: J gene, clone size, D gene, V gene, CDR3 DNA, CDR3 protein. The D gene is left open where the match is weak. Clone size is not always given. Where it is, it says once, few, many or a class for expanded clones.

J gene: TRBJ2-7
clone size: few
D gene: TRBD1
V gene: TRBV12-3/TRBV12-4
CDR3 DNA: TGTGCCAGCAGTTTTATACAGGGGTCCTACGAGCAGTACTTC
CDR3 protein: CASSFIQGSYEQYF

J gene: TRBJ1-1
clone size: few
D gene: -
V gene: TRBV7-9
CDR3 DNA: TGTGCCAGCAGCTCGACAGGACTCACTGAAGCTTTCTTT
CDR3 protein: CASSSTGLTEAFF

J gene: TRBJ2-1
clone size: -
D gene: TRBD2
V gene: TRBV5-1
CDR3 DNA: TGCGCCAGCTGGGGGGGGACCTCCTACAATGAGCAGTTCTTC
CDR3 protein: CASWGGTSYNEQFF

J gene: TRBJ2-1
clone size: -
D gene: TRBD1
V gene: TRBV5-1
CDR3 DNA: TGCGCCAGCAGTTTGGGCGGGACAGGGGAAGGTGAGCAGTTCTTC
CDR3 protein: CASSLGGTGEGEQFF

J gene: TRBJ1-4
clone size: -
D gene: TRBD1
V gene: TRBV5-1
CDR3 DNA: TGCGCCAGCAGCTTGCTGGGACAGGGTGAGGAAAAACTGTTTTTT
CDR3 protein: CASSLLGQGEEKLFF

J gene: TRBJ1-2
clone size: once
D gene: -
V gene: TRBV6-1
CDR3 DNA: TGTGCCAGCAGTCCCCTTGGGGGATTTGGCTACACCTTC
CDR3 protein: CASSPLGGFGYTF

J gene: TRBJ1-2
clone size: many
D gene: -
V gene: TRBV7-2
CDR3 DNA: TGTGCCAGCAGCTCCCCCGAGACCTTTGGCTACACCTTC
CDR3 protein: CASSSPETFGYTF

J gene: TRBJ1-5
clone size: few
D gene: -
V gene: TRBV10-3
CDR3 DNA: TGTGCCATCAGTGAGACAGGCGTTAATCAGCCCCAGCATTTT
CDR3 protein: CAISETGVNQPQHF

J gene: TRBJ1-1
clone size: -
D gene: TRBD1
V gene: TRBV12-5
CDR3 DNA: TGTGCTAGCACGGAGGGGACAGGGCCCACTGAAGCTTTCTTT
CDR3 protein: CASTEGTGPTEAFF

J gene: TRBJ1-5
clone size: many
D gene: -
V gene: TRBV6-2/TRBV6-3
CDR3 DNA: TGTGCCAGCACTAAAGGGGGGAGAGTTCAGCCCCAGCATTTT
CDR3 protein: CASTKGGRVQPQHF

J gene: TRBJ2-3
clone size: -
D gene: -
V gene: TRBV12-3/TRBV12-4
CDR3 DNA: TGTGCCACCAGGACAGCCCTGGGGACAGATACGCAGTATTTT
CDR3 protein: CATRTALGTDTQYF

J gene: TRBJ2-1
clone size: once
D gene: -
V gene: TRBV18
CDR3 DNA: TGTGCCAGCTCACCTCCAGTGGGGCCCTACAATGAGCAGTTCTTC
CDR3 protein: CASSPPVGPYNEQFF

J gene: TRBJ1-1
clone size: few
D gene: -
V gene: TRBV7-9
CDR3 DNA: TGTGCCAGCAGCTCCCCATGGACAGCGAACACTGAAGCTTTCTTT
CDR3 protein: CASSSPWTANTEAFF

J gene: TRBJ1-6
clone size: few
D gene: -
V gene: TRBV5-4
CDR3 DNA: TGTGCCAGCAGACGGGAGCGGGATTCACCCCTCCACTTT
CDR3 protein: CASRRERDSPLHF

J gene: TRBJ1-3
clone size: -
D gene: -
V gene: TRBV7-2
CDR3 DNA: TGTGCCAGCAGCCGTCAGGGTTCTGATGGAAACACCATATATTTT
CDR3 protein: CASSRQGSDGNTIYF

J gene: TRBJ1-2
clone size: few
D gene: -
V gene: TRBV2
CDR3 DNA: TGTGCCAGCAGTGAAATGCAGTCTTGGGGCTACACCTTC
CDR3 protein: CASSEMQSWGYTF

J gene: TRBJ2-3
clone size: once
D gene: TRBD1
V gene: TRBV5-5
CDR3 DNA: TGTGCCAGCACAACAGGGGGCTGGGCAGATACGCAGTATTTT
CDR3 protein: CASTTGGWADTQYF

J gene: TRBJ2-5
clone size: -
D gene: -
V gene: TRBV29-1
CDR3 DNA: TGCAGCGTTGAAGGCGAGGGACTCGAAGAGACCCAGTACTTC
CDR3 protein: CSVEGEGLEETQYF

J gene: TRBJ2-2
clone size: many
D gene: TRBD1
V gene: TRBV7-3
CDR3 DNA: TGTGCCAGCAGCTTAACAGGGGGCTTCGGGGAGCTGTTTTTT
CDR3 protein: CASSLTGGFGELFF

J gene: TRBJ2-1
clone size: many
D gene: TRBD1
V gene: TRBV7-2
CDR3 DNA: TGTGCCAGCAGCAGGGGACAGCACAATGAGCAGTTCTTC
CDR3 protein: CASSRGQHNEQFF

J gene: TRBJ2-3
clone size: few
D gene: -
V gene: TRBV7-8
CDR3 DNA: TGTGCCAGCAGCGCAACAGGAGGCCTCAGCACAGATACGCAGTATTTT
CDR3 protein: CASSATGGLSTDTQYF

J gene: TRBJ1-2
clone size: -
D gene: -
V gene: TRBV12-3/TRBV12-4
CDR3 DNA: TGTGCCAGCAGTTTGTCTCCACAGGGAGCTAACTATGGCTACACCTTC
CDR3 protein: CASSLSPQGANYGYTF

J gene: TRBJ2-2
clone size: few
D gene: -
V gene: TRBV7-3
CDR3 DNA: TGTGCCAGCAGCCGCGACAGGTCCGGGGAGCTGTTTTTT
CDR3 protein: CASSRDRSGELFF

J gene: TRBJ2-3
clone size: many
D gene: -
V gene: TRBV7-9
CDR3 DNA: TGTGCCAGCAGCCCCCTTGGGACAGATACGCAGTATTTT
CDR3 protein: CASSPLGTDTQYF

J gene: TRBJ2-3
clone size: few
D gene: -
V gene: TRBV5-1
CDR3 DNA: TGCGCCAGCGGGGGGGGCGGCACAGATACGCAGTATTTT
CDR3 protein: CASGGGGTDTQYF

J gene: TRBJ2-1
clone size: many
D gene: -
V gene: TRBV7-6
CDR3 DNA: TGTGCCAGCAGCTTAGAAAGAGGAGGGCTTGACCGGCAGTTCTTC
CDR3 protein: CASSLERGGLDRQFF